These 17 T cell receptor beta chains share one sample of origin, sequenced in a study of regulatory T cells in long-lasting Graves disease. As for time point: newly diagnosed GD, antithyroid drugs for less than 3 months. PBMC-extracted RNA yielded the TCR library. In building TCR beta libraries, iRepertoire HTBI primers were used together with Arm-PCR of CDR3 regions. TCRdb independently ran MiXCR on the multiplex PCR reads; one entry per CDR3 protein. The sample lists approximately 560,000 distinct CDR3 sequences, approximately 16% occurring once. These sequences were also reported in another study, on T cells in Graves' hyperthyroidism and ophthalmopathy.

The specimen was peripheral blood mononuclear cells (PBMCs), collected at new diagnosis, from a patient treated with antithyroid drugs. The receptors were sampled from a young man with Graves disease.

Ten or more counts support this clonotype. The V and J genes are TRBV14 and TRBJ2-1; D is perhaps TRBD2 (6 bases). The CDR3 is 16 residues long. V lost 1 base and J 9 bases, leaving 19 bases between the germline ends. CDR1 SGHDN and CDR2 FVKESK come from the germline V gene. DNA for the CDR3: TGTGCCAGCAGCCAAGTCGGAACTAGCACTTTCGGTGAGCAGTTCTTC. Amino acid sequence: CASSQVGTSTFGEQFF.

CDR3 sequence (DNA): TGTGCCAGCTCACCACTAGCGGGAAGAGGCAATGAGCAGTTCTTC. The encoded protein is CASSPLAGRGNEQFF. This chain uses TRBV18 with TRBJ2-1; the match to TRBD2 covers 8 bases. Germline values: CDR1 KGHSH, CDR2 LQKENI. The CDR3 extends over 15 amino acids. V lost 1 base to trimming and J lost 6 bases; unmatched junction nucleotides: 5. Looking up the rest from reference TRBV18 and TRBJ2-1 gives the full variable domain: NAGVMQNPRHLVRRRGQEARLRCSPMKGHSHVYWYRQLPEEGLKFMVYLQKENIIDESGMPKERFSAEFPKEGPSILRIQQVVRGDSAAYFCASSPLAGRGNEQFFGPGTRLTVL.

This clonotype was picked up a small number of times. The chain joins TRBV3-1 to TRBJ2-1; 9 bases align to TRBD2. The V gene's germline CDR1 is LGHDT and CDR2 YNNKEL (reference sequence). This CDR3 is 14 amino acids long. The ends lost 4 bases at V and 7 bases at J; junction bases unmatched: 5. Written as DNA, the CDR3 is TGTGCCAGCAGCCTAGCGGGAGTACCAAATGAGCAGTTCTTC. This translates into CASSLAGVPNEQFF.

This clonotype was detected only a few times. This chain uses TRBV7-9 with TRBJ2-3; D might be TRBD1 (6 bases). The V gene's germline CDR1 is SEHNR and CDR2 FQNEAQ (reference sequence). This CDR3 is built from 14 residues. V lost 4 bases to trimming and J lost 3 bases, with 11 bases between them. This CDR3 is CASSWRTVTDTQYF. CDR3 DNA sequence: TGTGCCAGCAGCTGGAGGACAGTTACAGATACGCAGTATTTT.

This clonotype was picked up one time. Given a much more abundant clone one base away, this may be a read error. V usage is TRBV3-1 and J usage is TRBJ1-4; the D gene is possibly TRBD1 (6 bases). There are 14 residues in the CDR3. V was trimmed by 1 base and J by 5 bases, leaving 8 bases between them. In germline, CDR1 is LGHDT, CDR2 YNNKEL (reference sequence). CDR3 coding DNA: TGTGCCAGCAGCCAAGTAACAGGGAATGAAAAACTGTTTTTT. Translating it yields CASSQVTGNEKLFF.

In the case of this clonotype: This may come from a read error, since a much larger clone is one base off. This sequence joins TRBV6-2 or TRBV6-3 and TRBJ2-1; 10 bases are a match to TRBD2. The CDR3 has 16 residues. Germline CDR1 MNHEY, CDR2 SVGEGT. In DNA, the CDR3 is TGTGCCAGCAGCTACTCGCCAGCGGGAGGGTCCTACGAGCAGTTCTTC. Protein product: CASSYSPAGGSYEQFF.

This clonotype is a singleton in its sample. The rearrangement links TRBV6-2 or TRBV6-3 to TRBJ1-2; a weak D match, TRBD1 (6 bases). Germline V gene sequence: CDR1 MNHEY, CDR2 SVGEGT. The CDR3 spans 13 residues. V was pared by 6 bases and J by 4 bases, with 12 bases between. CDR3 region: CASRRTGTYGYTF. CDR3 bases: TGTGCCAGCAGAAGAACAGGGACCTATGGCTACACCTTC.

This clonotype came up once. The chain joins TRBV6-1 to TRBJ2-1; D is undetermined. The V end was cut by 5 bases, the J end by 2 bases, with 10 bases between. The length of the CDR3 is 14 residues. Germline values: CDR1 MNHNS, CDR2 SASEGT. CDR3 bases: TGTGCCAGCAGTAGCGTTGGCCCCTACAATGAGCAGTTCTTC. Protein sequence: CASSSVGPYNEQFF.

This clonotype was picked up many times. This chain links TRBV6-2 or TRBV6-3 with TRBJ2-7; tentative D call: TRBD2 (6 bases). Germline lookup yields CDR1 MNHEY and CDR2 SVGEGT. The CDR3 is 16 residues long. The ends were cut back, 0 bases at V and 7 bases at J, with 19 bases in the middle. The CDR3 bases are TGTGCCAGCAGTTACTCGATACGGGAGCCGATGGTGGAGCAGTACTTC. Amino acids: CASSYSIREPMVEQYF.

The rearrangement uses TRBV27 and TRBJ1-5; tentative D call: TRBD1 (6 bases). Germline CDR1 reads MNHEY; CDR2 reads SMNVEV (reference sequence). The CDR3 contains 14 residues. Trimming pared 4 bases from V and 5 bases from J, leaving 12 bases between. CDR3 in amino acids: CASSWAGDDQPQHF. For the CDR3, the DNA is TGTGCCAGCAGTTGGGCAGGGGACGATCAGCCCCAGCATTTT.

The chain uses TRBV29-1 and TRBJ2-7; D may correspond to TRBD1 or TRBD2 (5 bases each). CDR3 size: 14 residues. Trimming cost V 6 bases and J 2 bases, with 17 bases left between them. Germline V gene data show CDR1 as SQVTM and CDR2 as ANQGSEA. This CDR3 reads CSVGEEKSPYEQYF. CDR3 bases: TGCAGCGTGGGGGAAGAGAAGAGTCCCTACGAGCAGTACTTC.

The rearrangement uses TRBV6-1 and TRBJ2-7; 9 bases are a match to TRBD1. This CDR3 is 13 amino acids long. Germline V CDR1 and CDR2: MNHNS, SASEGT. V shed 10 bases, J shed 5 bases, and the junction held 9 bases outside the gene matches. The CDR3 DNA reads as TGTGCCATCGCAAGGGGGGACAGGGACGAGCAGTACTTC. It is translated as CAIARGDRDEQYF.

The rearrangement links TRBV6-1 to TRBJ1-5, with D unresolved. The germline V gene encodes CDR1 MNHNS and CDR2 SASEGT. This CDR3 is built from 13 residues. Trimming pared 3 bases from V and 5 bases from J, leaving 8 bases between. CDR3 bases: TGTGCCAGCAGTGATGAGTTAGATCAGCCCCAGCATTTT. Translation gives CASSDELDQPQHF.

There are a few counts of this clonotype. This sequence joins TRBV20-1 and TRBJ2-5; D possibly corresponds to TRBD2 (6 bases). This CDR3 region has 11 residues. The V gene's germline CDR1 is DFQATT and CDR2 SNEGSKA (reference sequence). Trimming stripped 8 bases from V and 4 bases from J, with 11 bases between. CDR3 nucleotide sequence: TGCAGTAGCGCGGGGAGAGAGACCCAGTACTTC. It is translated as CSSAGRETQYF.

This clonotype was counted between two and nine times. J is TRBJ2-3 and V is TRBV6-2 or TRBV6-3; 9 bases agree with TRBD2. CDR3 length: 16 residues. Looked up from germline, CDR1 is MNHEY and CDR2 is SVGEGT. V was pared by 5 bases and J by 1 base, with 7 bases of the junction left unmatched. CDR3 sequence (DNA): TGTGCCAGCAGTAGGGCTAGCGGGATGGGCACAGATACGCAGTATTTT. Its translation: CASSRASGMGTDTQYF.

As regards this clonotype: The CDR3 end shows no conserved phenylalanine or tryptophan, and so a read error is likely. The rearrangement joins TRBV7-3 to TRBJ2-7; D call uncertain. CDR1 is SGHTA and CDR2 is FQGTGA in the germline V gene. The V gene lost 7 bases and the J gene lost 4 bases, with 17 bases spanning the gap. The CDR3 sequence is 14 residues long. The CDR3 region has the DNA TGTGCCAGCATCCCAGTGGTTTATGGGTACGAGCAGTACCTC. This encodes CASIPVVYGYEQYL.

The chain joins TRBV7-9 to TRBJ1-1; D perhaps matches TRBD1 (5 bases). CDR1 is SEHNR and CDR2 is FQNEAQ in the germline V gene (reference sequence). Trimming removed 4 bases from V and 1 base from J, with 10 bases in between. This CDR3 contains 14 residues. CDR3 amino acids: CASSWGIENTEAFF. Here the CDR3 DNA reads TGTGCCAGCAGCTGGGGGATCGAGAACACTGAAGCTTTCTTT.